The clone carrying this T cell receptor (beta chain) was recorded at least ten times. Antigen: not known. Time point of the sample: newly diagnosed GD, antithyroid drugs for less than 3 months. With RNA extracted from PBMCs as input, the TCR library was made. Construction of TCR beta libraries relied on iRepertoire HTBI primers and on Arm-PCR targeting CDR3 regions. Per the study methods: Analysis of the samples identified 50 to 70 TRBV and 13 to 15 TRBJ segments. A single record per CDR3 protein comes from TCRdb applying MiXCR to the multiplex PCR reads. The V and J calls here are based on TCRdb, not the publication. This repertoire shows over 200,000 distinct CDR3 sequences, around 20% found once; its top ten account for more than 20%. This sample was taken from a study of regulatory T cells in long-lasting Graves disease. Across the whole study: Antithyroid drugs had been taken by newly diagnosed Graves' patients for under 3 months.

The germline CDR1 and CDR2 sequences are LNHDA and SQIVND (reference sequence). V lost 0 bases to trimming and J lost 0 bases; unmatched junction nucleotides: 8. The CDR3 sequence is 19 residues long. Study results and limitations: In persistent patients, shared public clonotypes (roughly 2,700) outnumbered those in new patients (almost 1,000). Lower TCR diversity was seen in persistent Graves' patients than in newly diagnosed ones.

The sequence was obtained from a female donor with Graves disease. Material: peripheral blood mononuclear cells (PBMCs), obtained at new diagnosis, from a patient treated with antithyroid drugs. J is TRBJ1-5 and V is TRBV19; 10 bases agree with TRBD1. The CDR3 here is CASSIEPGQGPYSNQPQHF. DNA of the CDR3: TGTGCCAGTAGTATAGAACCGGGACAGGGGCCCTATAGCAATCAGCCCCAGCATTTT.